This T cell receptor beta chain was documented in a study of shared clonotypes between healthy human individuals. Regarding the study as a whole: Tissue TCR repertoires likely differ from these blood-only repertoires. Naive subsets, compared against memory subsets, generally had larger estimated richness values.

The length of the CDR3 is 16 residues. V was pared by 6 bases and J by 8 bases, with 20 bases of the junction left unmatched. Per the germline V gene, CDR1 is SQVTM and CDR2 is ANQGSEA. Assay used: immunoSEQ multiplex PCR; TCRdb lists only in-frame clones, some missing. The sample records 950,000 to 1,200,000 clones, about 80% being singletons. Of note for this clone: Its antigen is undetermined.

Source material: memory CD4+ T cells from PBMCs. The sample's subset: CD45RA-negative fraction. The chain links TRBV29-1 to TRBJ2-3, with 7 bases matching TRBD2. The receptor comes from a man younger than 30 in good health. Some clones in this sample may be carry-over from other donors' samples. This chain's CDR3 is CSVAQRVSGSLGTQYF. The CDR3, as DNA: TGCAGCGTCGCCCAGAGAGTTAGCGGGTCCCTCGGTACGCAGTATTTT.